The 3 T cell receptor beta chains listed next were all sequenced from one sample in a study of tumor-infiltrating lymphocytes in primary liver carcinoma. Researchers generated TCR beta cDNA from roughly 520 ng of total RNA, relying on a constant-region primer. Slightly modified ARM-PCR served as the procedure for the TCR beta libraries. These libraries came from three rounds of nested multiplex PCR. Two initial PCR rounds of around 9 cycles each paired TRBV1-TRBV30 forward primers with a C-beta reverse primer. TCRdb re-analysed the multiplex PCR reads in MiXCR, keeping a single row per CDR3 protein. In the table there are roughly 49,000 distinct CDR3 sequences, around 64% of which are singletons. Each 20-30 mg portion of unsorted bulk tissue served as the source for co-extraction of RNA and DNA. The sequencing sample was made of liver tumor tissue from sampling region 5. The subset is: tumor region T5, tumor centre. Source of these receptors: a middle-aged man with primary liver carcinoma and hepatitis B virus infection.

As concerns this clonotype: The conserved closing phenylalanine or tryptophan is absent in this CDR3, likely reflecting a read error. The chain couples TRBV6-1 to TRBJ2-5; D is ambiguous. The length of the CDR3 is 13 residues. The germline CDR1 and CDR2 sequences are MNHNS and SASEGT. The germline V and J ends were trimmed by 6 bases and 5 bases, with 13 bases remaining between them. The CDR3 loop reads CASSPSPRETQYS. CDR3 sequence (DNA): TGTGCCAGCAGCCCAAGCCCCAGGGAGACCCAGTACTCC.

Turning to this clonotype: Germline is not matched at one junction end, which may reflect a read error. V and J are TRBV20-1 and TRBJ1-6, with a weak D call TRBD1 (5 bases). The CDR3 is 15 amino acids. Germline V gives CDR1 DFQATT, CDR2 SNEGSKA (reference sequence). The CDR3 sequence is CSARKAGTADSLLHF. The CDR3 DNA follows: TGCAGTGCTAGGAAGGCCGGGACCGCTGATTCACTCCTCCACTTT.

In regard to this clonotype: One junction end does not reproduce the germline sequence, and a read error may be involved. V and J are TRBV28 and TRBJ1-5; D perhaps matches TRBD1 (6 bases). Germline CDR1 is MDHEN and CDR2 is SYDVKM. The CDR3 extends over 15 amino acids. The CDR3 sequence: CARSLVPGEDQPQHF. CDR3 nucleotide sequence: TGTGCCAGGAGTTTAGTGCCAGGGGAGGATCAGCCCCAGCATTTT.